The 7 T cell receptor beta chains below were found in one sample sequenced in a study of T cells in Graves' hyperthyroidism and ophthalmopathy. TCR beta CDR3 sequences were amplified from RNA transcripts. Researchers ran a first-round RT-PCR on the TCR CDR3 using the HTBI primer set. TCRdb redid the calling of the multiplex PCR reads with MiXCR, one entry per CDR3 protein. The top ten clones hold around two thirds of a sample with about 270,000 distinct CDR3 sequences, 22% of them seen once. Sequenced material: blood. The receptor source for this set is a man younger than 40 with Graves' ophthalmopathy.

This chain links TRBV5-1 with TRBJ1-2; a possible D gene is TRBD1 (6 bases). With 0 bases removed from V and 6 bases from J, the gap between germline ends came to 9 bases. The germline CDR1 and CDR2 sequences are SGHRS and YFSETQ. This CDR3 spans 13 amino acids. The CDR3 DNA follows: TGCGCCAGCAGCTTGGGTACAGGGAATGGCTACACCTTC. Protein: CASSLGTGNGYTF.

The chain carries TRBV24-1 and TRBJ2-1, with 12 bases that match TRBD2. V shed 4 bases and J 5 bases; nucleotides not matched to a gene: 14. CDR3 size: 19 residues. CDR1 and CDR2 from the germline V gene are KGHDR and SFDVKD. The CDR3 loop is CATSDSLGPTSGSHNEQFF. As DNA, the CDR3 is TGTGCCACCAGTGACTCGTTGGGCCCGACTAGCGGGAGCCACAATGAGCAGTTCTTC.

The V and J genes are TRBV3-1 and TRBJ2-3; the match to TRBD2 covers 14 bases. V lost 3 bases, J lost 0 bases, and 8 bases stayed unmatched. In germline, CDR1 is LGHDT, CDR2 YNNKEL (reference sequence). This CDR3 is 19 amino acids long. This chain's CDR3 is CASSHASGLAGVSTDTQYF. CDR3 sequence (DNA): TGTGCCAGCAGCCATGCTTCGGGACTAGCGGGAGTAAGCACAGATACGCAGTATTTT.

V and J are TRBV20-1 and TRBJ2-1; D unclear. CDR1 DFQATT and CDR2 SNEGSKA come from the germline V gene (reference sequence). V was trimmed by 0 bases and J by 6 bases, leaving 3 bases between them. CDR3 length equals 11 residues. CDR3 coding DNA: TGCAGTGCTAGAGATCGCAATGAGCAGTTCTTC. It yields the protein CSARDRNEQFF.

This clonotype has just a few counts. The chain uses TRBV5-1 and TRBJ2-3; 11 bases align to TRBD2. The J segment lost 0 bases and the V segment lost 4 bases, leaving 1 base of the junction unmatched. Germline values: CDR1 SGHRS, CDR2 YFSETQ. The CDR3 has 15 residues. CDR3: CASSRLAGSTDTQYF. The CDR3 DNA reads TGCGCCAGCAGCCGACTAGCGGGAAGCACAGATACGCAGTATTTT.

In its sample, this clonotype was seen many times. The chain uses TRBV28 and TRBJ2-7; 7 bases line up with TRBD1. Germline V lookup: CDR1 MDHEN, CDR2 SYDVKM. V trimming: 8 bases; J trimming: 3 bases; junction bases outside the gene matches: 10. The CDR3 extends over 14 amino acids. CDR3 region: CASHGTALSYEQYF. The CDR3 nucleotides are TGTGCCAGCCATGGGACAGCCTTAAGCTACGAGCAGTACTTC.

CDR3 sequence (DNA): TGTGCCAGCAGCCCCCTCGGAGCGACGGAGACCCAGTACTTC. This translates into CASSPLGATETQYF. The V gene is TRBV14, the J gene TRBJ2-5; no firm D call. Trimming left V 4 bases short and J 5 bases short, with 14 bases between. The CDR3 covers 14 residues. Germline CDR1 and CDR2: SGHDN and FVKESK.